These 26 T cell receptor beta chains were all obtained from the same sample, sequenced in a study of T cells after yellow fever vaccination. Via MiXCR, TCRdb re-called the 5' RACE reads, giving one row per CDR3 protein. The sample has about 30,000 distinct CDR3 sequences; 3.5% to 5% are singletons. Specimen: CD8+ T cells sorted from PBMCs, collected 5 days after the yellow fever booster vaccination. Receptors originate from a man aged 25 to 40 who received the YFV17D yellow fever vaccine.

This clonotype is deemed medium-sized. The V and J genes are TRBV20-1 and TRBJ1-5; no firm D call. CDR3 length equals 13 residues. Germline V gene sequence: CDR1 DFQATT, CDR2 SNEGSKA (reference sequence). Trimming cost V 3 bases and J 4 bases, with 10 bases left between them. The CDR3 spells CSASEVTNQPQHF. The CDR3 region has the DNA TGCAGTGCTAGTGAAGTTACTAATCAGCCCCAGCATTTT.

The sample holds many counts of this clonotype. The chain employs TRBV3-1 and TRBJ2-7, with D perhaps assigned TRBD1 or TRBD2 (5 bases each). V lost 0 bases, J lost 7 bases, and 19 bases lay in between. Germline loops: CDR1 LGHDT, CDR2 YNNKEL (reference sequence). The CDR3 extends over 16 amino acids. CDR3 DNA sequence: TGTGCCAGCAGCCAAGAGGGACGGACACCCTATGAAGAGCAGTACTTC. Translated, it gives CASSQEGRTPYEEQYF.

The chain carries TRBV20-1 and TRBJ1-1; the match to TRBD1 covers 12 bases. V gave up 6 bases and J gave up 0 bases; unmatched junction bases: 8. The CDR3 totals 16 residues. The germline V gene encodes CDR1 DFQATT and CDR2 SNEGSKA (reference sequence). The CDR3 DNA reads TGCAGTGCCTCGGGACAGGGGGCCTTCATGAACACTGAAGCTTTCTTT. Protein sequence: CSASGQGAFMNTEAFF.

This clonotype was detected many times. CDR3 sequence (DNA): TGTGCCAGCAGCAACCCCCAGACTAGCTCCTACGAGCAGTACTTC. Translated, it gives CASSNPQTSSYEQYF. The rearrangement links TRBV11-1 to TRBJ2-7; D might be TRBD2 (6 bases). CDR3 size: 15 residues. The germline V gene has CDR1 SGHAT and CDR2 FQDESV (reference sequence). V lost 5 bases, J lost 0 bases, and 14 bases lay in between.

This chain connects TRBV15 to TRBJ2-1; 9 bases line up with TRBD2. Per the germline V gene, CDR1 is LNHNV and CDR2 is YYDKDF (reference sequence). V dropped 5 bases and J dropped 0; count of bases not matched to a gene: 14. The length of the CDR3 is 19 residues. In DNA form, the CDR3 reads TGTGCCACCAGCCCCCCGAGGACTAGCGTGTCGAGCTCCTACAATGAGCAGTTCTTC. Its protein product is CATSPPRTSVSSSYNEQFF.

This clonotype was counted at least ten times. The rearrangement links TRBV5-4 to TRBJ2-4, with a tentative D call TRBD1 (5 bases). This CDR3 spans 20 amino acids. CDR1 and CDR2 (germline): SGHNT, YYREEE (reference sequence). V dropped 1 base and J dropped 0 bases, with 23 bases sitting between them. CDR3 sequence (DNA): TGTGCCAGCAGCTTGCATGCAGGGTGGGGTGTATCCTTAGCCAAAAACATTCAGTACTTC. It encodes CASSLHAGWGVSLAKNIQYF.

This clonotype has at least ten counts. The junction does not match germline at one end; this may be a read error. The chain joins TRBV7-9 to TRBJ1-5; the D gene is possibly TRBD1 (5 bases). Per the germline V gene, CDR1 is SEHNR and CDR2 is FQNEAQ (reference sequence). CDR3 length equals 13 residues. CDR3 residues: CASTLGANQPQHF. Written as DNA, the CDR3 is TGTGCCAGCACCTTAGGGGCCAATCAGCCCCAGCATTTT. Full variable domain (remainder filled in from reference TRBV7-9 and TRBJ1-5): DTGVSQNPRHKITKRGQNVTFRCDPISEHNRLYWYRQTLGQGPEFLTYFQNEAQLEKSRLLSDRFSAERPKGSFSTLEIQRTEQGDSAMYLCASTLGANQPQHFGDGTRLSIL.

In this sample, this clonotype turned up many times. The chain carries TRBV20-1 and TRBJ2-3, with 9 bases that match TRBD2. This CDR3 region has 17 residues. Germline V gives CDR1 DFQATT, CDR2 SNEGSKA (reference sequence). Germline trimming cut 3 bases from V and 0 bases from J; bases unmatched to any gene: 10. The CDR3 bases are TGCAGTGCTAGCGATGCTAGCGGGACCTTTAGCACAGATACGCAGTATTTT. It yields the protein CSASDASGTFSTDTQYF.

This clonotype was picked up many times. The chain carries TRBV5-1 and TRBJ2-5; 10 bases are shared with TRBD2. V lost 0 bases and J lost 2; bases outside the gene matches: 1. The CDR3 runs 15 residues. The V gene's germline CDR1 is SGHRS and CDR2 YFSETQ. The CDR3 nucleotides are TGCGCCAGCAGCTTGGGGACTAGCGGTCAAGAGACCCAGTACTTC. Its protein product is CASSLGTSGQETQYF.

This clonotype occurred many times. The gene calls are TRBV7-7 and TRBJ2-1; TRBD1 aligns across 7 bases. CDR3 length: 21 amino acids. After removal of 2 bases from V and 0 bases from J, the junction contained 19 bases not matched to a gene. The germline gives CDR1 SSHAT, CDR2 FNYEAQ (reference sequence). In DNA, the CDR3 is TGTGCCAGCAGCTTAATACTCCTCCGGGACAGAGATACAAGCTCCTACAATGAGCAGTTCTTC. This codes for CASSLILLRDRDTSSYNEQFF.

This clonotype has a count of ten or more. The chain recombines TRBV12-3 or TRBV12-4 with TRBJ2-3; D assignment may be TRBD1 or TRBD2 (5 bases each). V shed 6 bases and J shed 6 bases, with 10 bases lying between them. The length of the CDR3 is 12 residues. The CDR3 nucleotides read TGTGCCAGCAGCGGGACGTACGATACGCAGTATTTT. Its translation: CASSGTYDTQYF.

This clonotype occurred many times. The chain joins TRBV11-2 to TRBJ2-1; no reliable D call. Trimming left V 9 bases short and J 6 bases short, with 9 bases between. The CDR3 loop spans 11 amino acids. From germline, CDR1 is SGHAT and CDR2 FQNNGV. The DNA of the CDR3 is TGTGCCAGTTCGACGGGCAATGAGCAGTTCTTC. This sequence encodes CASSTGNEQFF.

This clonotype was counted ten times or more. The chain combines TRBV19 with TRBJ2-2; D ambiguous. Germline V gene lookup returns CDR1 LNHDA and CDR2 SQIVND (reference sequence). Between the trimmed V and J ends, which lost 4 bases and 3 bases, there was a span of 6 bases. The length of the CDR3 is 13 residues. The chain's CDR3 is CASSRAYTGELFF. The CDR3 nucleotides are TGTGCCAGTAGTAGAGCATACACCGGGGAGCTGTTTTTT.

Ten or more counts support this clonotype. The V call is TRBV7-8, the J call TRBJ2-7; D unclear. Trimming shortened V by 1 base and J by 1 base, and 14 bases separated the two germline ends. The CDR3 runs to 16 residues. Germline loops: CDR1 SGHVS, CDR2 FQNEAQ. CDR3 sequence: CASSLGPLGWSYEQYF. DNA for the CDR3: TGTGCCAGCAGCTTAGGACCCCTCGGTTGGTCCTACGAGCAGTACTTC.

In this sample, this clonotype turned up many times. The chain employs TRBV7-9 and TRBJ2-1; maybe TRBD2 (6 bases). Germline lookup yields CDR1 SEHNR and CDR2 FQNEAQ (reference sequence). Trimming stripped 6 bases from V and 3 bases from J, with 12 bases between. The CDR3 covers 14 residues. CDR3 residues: CASRFGGVYNEQFF. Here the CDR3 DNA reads TGTGCCAGCAGATTCGGAGGGGTCTACAATGAGCAGTTCTTC.

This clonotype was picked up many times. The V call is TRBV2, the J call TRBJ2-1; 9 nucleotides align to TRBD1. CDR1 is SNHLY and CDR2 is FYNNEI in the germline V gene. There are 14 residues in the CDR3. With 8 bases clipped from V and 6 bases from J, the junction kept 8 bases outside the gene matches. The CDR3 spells CASGGQGRGNEQFF. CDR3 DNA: TGTGCCAGCGGCGGACAGGGGCGAGGCAATGAGCAGTTCTTC.

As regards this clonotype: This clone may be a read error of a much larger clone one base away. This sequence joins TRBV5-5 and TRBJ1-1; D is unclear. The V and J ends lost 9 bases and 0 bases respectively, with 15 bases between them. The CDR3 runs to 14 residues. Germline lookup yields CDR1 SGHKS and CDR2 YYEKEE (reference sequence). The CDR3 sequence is CATGVGRMNTEAFF. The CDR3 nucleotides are TGTGCCACCGGAGTGGGGAGGATGAACACTGAAGCTTTCTTT.

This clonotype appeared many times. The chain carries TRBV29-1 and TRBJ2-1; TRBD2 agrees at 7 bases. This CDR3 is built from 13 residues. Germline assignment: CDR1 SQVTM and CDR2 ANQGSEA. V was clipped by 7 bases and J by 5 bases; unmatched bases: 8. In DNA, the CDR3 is TGCAGCGGATCTAGCGGTTACAACAATGAGCAGTTCTTC. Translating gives CSGSSGYNNEQFF.

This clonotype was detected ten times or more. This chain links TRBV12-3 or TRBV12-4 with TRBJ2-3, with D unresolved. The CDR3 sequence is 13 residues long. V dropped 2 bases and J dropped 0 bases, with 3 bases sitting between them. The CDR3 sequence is CASSLTSTDTQYF. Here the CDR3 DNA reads TGTGCCAGCAGTTTAACCAGCACAGATACGCAGTATTTT.

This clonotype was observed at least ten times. CDR3 region: CASSSPGRSEQYF. As DNA, the CDR3 is TGTGCCAGCAGCTCCCCCGGACGGAGCGAGCAGTACTTC. The rearrangement uses TRBV5-4 and TRBJ2-7; no clear D gene. Trimming took 3 bases from V and 6 from J, leaving 13 bases between them. The CDR3 covers 13 residues. Germline loops: CDR1 SGHNT, CDR2 YYREEE (reference sequence).

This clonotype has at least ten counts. DNA of the CDR3: TGTGCCAGCAGCGGCGGGACGGTGGCGCCCCAGCATTTT. Its translation is CASSGGTVAPQHF. V usage is TRBV9 and J usage is TRBJ1-5, with D maybe TRBD1 (5 bases). Germline CDR1 SGDLS, CDR2 YYNGEE. The CDR3 runs 13 residues. Trimming stripped 3 bases from V and 9 bases from J, with 13 bases between.

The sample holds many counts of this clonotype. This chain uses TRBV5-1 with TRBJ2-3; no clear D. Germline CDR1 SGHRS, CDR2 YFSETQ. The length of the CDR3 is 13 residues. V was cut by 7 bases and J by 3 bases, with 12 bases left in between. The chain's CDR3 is CASGQTWTDTQYF. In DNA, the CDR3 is TGCGCCAGCGGCCAAACATGGACAGATACGCAGTATTTT.

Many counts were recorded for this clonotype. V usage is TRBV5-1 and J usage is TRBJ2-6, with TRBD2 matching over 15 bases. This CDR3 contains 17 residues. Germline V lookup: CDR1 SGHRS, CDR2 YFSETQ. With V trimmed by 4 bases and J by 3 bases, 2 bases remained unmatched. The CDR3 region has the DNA TGCGCCAGCAGCCCGGGACTAGCGGGAGGTGGGGCCAACGTCCTGACTTTC. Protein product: CASSPGLAGGGANVLTF.

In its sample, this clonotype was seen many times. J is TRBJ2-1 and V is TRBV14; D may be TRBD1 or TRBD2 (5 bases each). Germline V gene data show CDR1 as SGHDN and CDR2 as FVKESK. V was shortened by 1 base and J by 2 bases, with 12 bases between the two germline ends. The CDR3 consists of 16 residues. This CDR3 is CASSQVQKGPYNEQFF. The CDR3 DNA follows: TGTGCCAGCAGCCAAGTGCAGAAGGGACCCTACAATGAGCAGTTCTTC.

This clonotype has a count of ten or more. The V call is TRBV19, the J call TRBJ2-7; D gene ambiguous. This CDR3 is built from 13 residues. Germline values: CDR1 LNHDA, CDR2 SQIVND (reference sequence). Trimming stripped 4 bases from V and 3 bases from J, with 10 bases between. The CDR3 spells CASSTAESYEQYF. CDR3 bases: TGTGCCAGTAGTACGGCGGAGAGCTACGAGCAGTACTTC. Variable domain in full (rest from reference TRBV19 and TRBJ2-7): DGGITQSPKYLFRKEGQNVTLSCEQNLNHDAMYWYRQDPGQGLRLIYYSQIVNDFQKGDIAEGYSVSREKKESFPLTVTSAQKNPTAFYLCASSTAESYEQYFGPGTRLTVT.

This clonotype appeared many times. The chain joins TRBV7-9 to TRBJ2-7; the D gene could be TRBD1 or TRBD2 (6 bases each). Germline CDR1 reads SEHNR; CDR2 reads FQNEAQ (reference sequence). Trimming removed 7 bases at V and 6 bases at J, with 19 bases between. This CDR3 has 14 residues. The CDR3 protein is CASTPIGGSGEQYF. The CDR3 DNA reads TGTGCCAGCACCCCCATCGGGGGCTCGGGCGAGCAGTACTTC.